Sequencing of this T cell receptor beta chain was carried out in a study of cytomegalovirus exposure and HLA in healthy donors. Study observations and caveats: In vitro work confirmed that a few CMV-associated chains recognize CMV antigens.

Between the trimmed V and J ends, which lost 0 bases and 5 bases, there was a span of 11 bases. From germline, CDR1 is SGHRS and CDR2 YFSETQ. This CDR3 has 14 residues. Points on this clone: Its antigen remains unknown.

Assay: immunoSEQ multiplex PCR; the TCRdb copy retains only in-frame clones and omits some. Of about 49,000 clones listed, approximately 95% are singletons. This chain joins TRBV5-1 and TRBJ1-1; no clear D gene. Sequencing was carried out using PBMCs. This clonotype originated in a woman under 30 in good health and CMV-seropositive. CDR3 nucleotides: TGCGCCAGCAGCTTGGACCGGGGAAGAACTGAAGCTTTCTTT. As protein: CASSLDRGRTEAFF.